This T cell receptor beta chain was identified during a study of blood T cells in healthy people across ages (dated by TCRdb to between 2014 and 2017). Concerning the study at large: Template switching captured roughly one uniquely barcoded TCR beta cDNA molecule per two T cells in model experiments. Two additional independent replicas of 1 million unique cDNA reads from the same blood draw were analyzed for two donors (one aged 18 to 30 and one aged 80 or older). The donors were divided into four age groups: young (average approximately 17 years), middle-aged (about 39), aged (about 60) and long-lived (roughly 88). Using deep sequencing normalized with unique cDNA molecular identifiers, the study measured how TCR beta repertoire diversity changes with age. To avoid experimental bias, donors of different ages were randomly spread across the sequencing lanes. Study-wide conclusions, independent of this receptor: Since profiling was done on bulk unsorted PBMCs, naive and antigen-experienced compartments could not be conclusively compared. Observed TCR beta diversity per million T cells fell roughly linearly with age, and a significant reduction was already apparent by age around 40. Estimates of total diversity based on one million sequenced T cells were considered lower bounds and underestimates. There was a strong correlation between observed TCR beta diversity and the percentage of naive T cells measured by flow cytometry. Donor CMV infection status was unknown, potentially confounding age-related changes in expanded clonotypes. Compared with the aged group, more naive CD4+ T cells, fewer expanded clones and increased TCR diversity were shown by the long-lived group, suggesting age selection.

Library preparation used 5' RACE. Sequencing was carried out with an Illumina HiSeq 2500. A second roughly 7 to 12 cycle PCR used a sample-barcoded 5' primer and a J-beta primer mix. Each TCR beta cDNA molecule received a unique molecular identifier from a template-switch 5' adaptor carrying 12 random nucleotides. Each sample yielded at least 2.5 million CDR3-containing paired-end reads. First-strand cDNA was synthesized from all RNA with the Mint cDNA synthesis kit, primed by a TRBC-specific oligonucleotide. All cDNA was treated with uracil-DNA glycosylase and then went through a first 18-cycle PCR with the universal primers M1SS and BC2_uni_R. The study's processing was this. Normalization of each sample was performed by random selection of 1 million high-quality reads, each carrying a distinct molecular identifier. Instead of being binned into consensus sequences, reads with shared molecular identifiers were discarded. CDR3 identification, clonotype clustering and error correction used MiTCR with a Q25 quality threshold and the strictest error-elimination algorithm. A nonparametric unseen species model using Euler transformation provided a lower-bound estimate of total TCR beta diversity. The raw public reads went through TCRdb reprocessing: fastp at Q25, MiXCR clone calling, in-frame beta chains kept. Rows with a matching CDR3 protein are joined into one entry that keeps the most common DNA and genes. TCRdb's processing, not the authors', yielded these V and J calls. The sample has about 1.1 million distinct CDR3 sequences on record, roughly two fifths of them singletons. The top ten clonotypes cover 13% of the sample.

Donors were a few dozen systemically healthy Caucasian individuals from Russia aged about 6 to 100 years. Roughly 11 milliliters of peripheral blood were drawn from each donor into EDTA-treated Vacutainer tubes. PBMCs were isolated by Ficoll-Paque density-gradient centrifugation, with at least 7 million obtained per sample. Trizol reagent was used to extract total RNA from the PBMCs, yielding at least 5.5 micrograms per sample. Naive CD45RAhigh/CD27high T cell percentages were measured by flow cytometry on a PBMC aliquot from every donor. As to this clonotype: Its antigen is unknown. The input lacks base qualities; no much larger clone sits a single base away.

The sample taken for sequencing was blood. This clonotype was obtained from a man younger than 30 in good health.

CDR3 region: CASRSTVNQETQYF. The DNA reads as follows: TGTGCCAGCAGGTCGACGGTAAACCAAGAGACCCAGTACTTC. The receptor chain draws on TRBV2 and TRBJ2-5; no D segment can be confidently identified. The germline V gene provides CDR1 SNHLY and CDR2 FYNNEI. The germline ends are 11 bases apart after V is trimmed by 6 bases and J by 0 bases. The CDR3 spans 14 residues, from the cysteine through the phenylalanine. The sequence is cut down to CDR3 DNA, 42 bases in frame from base 1.